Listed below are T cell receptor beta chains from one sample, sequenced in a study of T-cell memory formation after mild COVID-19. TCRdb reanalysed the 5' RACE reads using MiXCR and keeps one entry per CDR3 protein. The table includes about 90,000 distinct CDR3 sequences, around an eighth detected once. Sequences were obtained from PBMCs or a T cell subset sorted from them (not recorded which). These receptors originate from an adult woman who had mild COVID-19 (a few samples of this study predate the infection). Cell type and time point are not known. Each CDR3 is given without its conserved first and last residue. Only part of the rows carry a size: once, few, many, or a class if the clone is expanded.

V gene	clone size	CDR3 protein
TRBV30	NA	AWSVGGSETQY
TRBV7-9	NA	ASSLDGSLHYGYT
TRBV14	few	ASNPHSREYKTEAF
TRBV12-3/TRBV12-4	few	ASGWPGQF
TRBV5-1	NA	ASSLVWGNTEAF
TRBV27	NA	ASSESTGTSEQY
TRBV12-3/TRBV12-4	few	ASSSPNEQF
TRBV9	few	ASSPRLAGATNEQF
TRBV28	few	ASSFLSSAGDFTDTQY
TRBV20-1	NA	SARTSEAYNEQF
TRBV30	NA	AWSVIIGLKF
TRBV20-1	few	SAYNGDSANYGYT
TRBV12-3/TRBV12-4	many	ASSPDSNQPQH